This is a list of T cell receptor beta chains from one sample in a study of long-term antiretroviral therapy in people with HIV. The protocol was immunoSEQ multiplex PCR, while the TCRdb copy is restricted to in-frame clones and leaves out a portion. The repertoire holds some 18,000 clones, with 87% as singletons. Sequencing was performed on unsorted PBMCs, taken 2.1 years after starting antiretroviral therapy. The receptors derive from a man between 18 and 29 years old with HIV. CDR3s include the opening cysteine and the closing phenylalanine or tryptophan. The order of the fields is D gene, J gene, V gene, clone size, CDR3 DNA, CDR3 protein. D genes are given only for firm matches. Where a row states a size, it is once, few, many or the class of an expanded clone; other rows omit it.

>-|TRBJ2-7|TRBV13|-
TGTGCCAGCAGCCCACAAGTAAGCACCTACGAGCAGTACTTC
CASSPQVSTYEQYF
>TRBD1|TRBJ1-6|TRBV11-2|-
TGTGCCAGCAGCTTAGGGACAGGGAATTCACCCCTCCACTTT
CASSLGTGNSPLHF
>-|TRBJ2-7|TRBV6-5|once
TGTGCCAGCGCACTAGCTAACTCCTACGAGCAGTACTTC
CASALANSYEQYF
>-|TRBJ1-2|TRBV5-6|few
TGTGCCAGCAGCTTGGCAGGACGTGGCTACACCTTC
CASSLAGRGYTF
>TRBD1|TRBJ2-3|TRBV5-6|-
TGTGCCAGCAGCTTGCCAGGGGGAGATACGCAGTATTTT
CASSLPGGDTQYF
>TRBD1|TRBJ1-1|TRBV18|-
TGTGCCAGCTCACCATTGGGGACAGGGGGGAGGAACACTGAAGCTTTCTTT
CASSPLGTGGRNTEAFF
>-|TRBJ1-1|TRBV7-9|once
TGTGCCAGCAGCGTCGGGCAGGGCGTGAACACTGAAGCTTTCTTT
CASSVGQGVNTEAFF
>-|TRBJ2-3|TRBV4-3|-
TGCGCCAGCAGCCAAGATACGGGTATCCCAACTAGCACAGATACGCAGTATTTT
CASSQDTGIPTSTDTQYF
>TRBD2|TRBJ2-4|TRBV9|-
TGTGCCAGCAGCGTAGACGGGGGGGCGCGGAACATTCAGTACTTC
CASSVDGGARNIQYF
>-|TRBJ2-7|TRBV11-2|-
TGTGCCAGCAGCTTTGGTGGGGTAATCTCCGGTGGCGTCTACGAGCAGTACTTC
CASSFGGVISGGVYEQYF
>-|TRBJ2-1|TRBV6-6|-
TGTGCCAGCAGTTACTCCGACAATGAGCAGTTCTTC
CASSYSDNEQFF
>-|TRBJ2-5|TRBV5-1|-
TGCGCCAGCAAAGACACAGACCAAGAGACCCAGTACTTC
CASKDTDQETQYF
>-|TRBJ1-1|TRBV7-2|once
TGTGCCAGCAGCTTAGTTGGAGAAGCTTTCTTT
CASSLVGEAFF